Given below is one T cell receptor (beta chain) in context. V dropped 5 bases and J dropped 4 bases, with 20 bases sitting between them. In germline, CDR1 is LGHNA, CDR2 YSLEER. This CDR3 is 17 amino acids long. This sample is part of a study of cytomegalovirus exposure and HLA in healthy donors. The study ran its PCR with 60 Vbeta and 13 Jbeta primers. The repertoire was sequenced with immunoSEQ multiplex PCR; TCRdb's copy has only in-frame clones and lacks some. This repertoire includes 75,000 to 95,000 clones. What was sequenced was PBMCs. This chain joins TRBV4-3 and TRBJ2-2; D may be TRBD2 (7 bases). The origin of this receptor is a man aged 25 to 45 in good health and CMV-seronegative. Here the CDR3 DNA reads TGCGCCAGCAGCTCCTGGGCCGGGGGAGGGGGCACCGGGGAGCTGTTTTTT. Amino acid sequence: CASSSWAGGGGTGELFF.